This TCR beta chain was identified during a study of beta chain features in type 1 diabetes. This CDR3 contains 17 residues. Germline CDR1 KGHSH, CDR2 LQKENI. V shed 6 bases, J shed 4 bases, and the junction held 12 bases outside the gene matches. The table lists this clone with a few counts. The isolated RNA, all of it, was reverse transcribed, so expressed TCRB transcripts were what got sequenced. Read counts averaged roughly 3.7 million for samples of naive, central memory and regulatory T cells. Assay: immunoSEQ multiplex PCR; the TCRdb copy retains only in-frame clones and omits some. The sample includes 300,000 to 400,000 clones, 6.5% to 10% seen only once; the top ten take under 0.5%.

The chain recombines TRBV18 with TRBJ2-7; TRBD2 matches 13 bases. This TCR derives from a woman younger than 35 in good health. The sequenced material came from central memory CD4+ T cells from blood. Here the CDR3 DNA reads TGTGCCAGCTCCCCCTTGGGAGGGACTAGCGGGATTTACGAGCAGTACTTC. Amino acid sequence: CASSPLGGTSGIYEQYF.